This T cell receptor beta chain was captured by sequencing in a study of blood T cell repertoires in COVID-19. The overall study: Specimens from acute and convalescent COVID-19 originated in the United States, Italy and Spain. From T cells, B-cell-depleted T cells, or PBMCs came the material, which was cDNA or gDNA.

Participants were placed into cohorts based on the clinical history they reported. Per the original methods: Amplification of reference gene primers provided the estimated nucleated cell counts. Profiled with immunoSEQ multiplex PCR; TCRdb holds only in-frame clones, not every one. The V and J calls and clone size come from that table; D and trimming were worked out from the DNA. The profile shows roughly 130,000 clones, 84% of them singletons. The trim removed 3 bases at V and 5 bases at J, leaving 8 bases unmatched. The V gene's germline CDR1 is SGHDT and CDR2 YYEEEE. The length of the CDR3 is 16 residues.

The V call is TRBV5-6, the J call TRBJ1-4; TRBD1 agrees at 9 bases. This TCR derives from a man in his forties or fifties with acute COVID-19. The material sequenced was PBMCs or T cells enriched from blood (not recorded which). The CDR3 spells CASSWGAGTGNEKLFF. The CDR3 DNA sequence: TGTGCCAGCAGCTGGGGCGCCGGGACAGGGAATGAAAAACTGTTTTTT. Full variable domain (missing parts from reference TRBV5-6 and TRBJ1-4): DAGVTQSPTHLIKTRGQQVTLRCSPKSGHDTVSWYQQALGQGPQFIFQYYEEEERQRGNFPDRFSGHQFPNYSSELNVNALLLGDSALYLCASSWGAGTGNEKLFFGSGTQLSVL.